The 21 T cell receptor beta chains given below trace back to one sample, sequenced in a study of blood T cell repertoires in COVID-19. This table comes from immunoSEQ multiplex PCR, and its TCRdb copy is limited to in-frame clones, with some not included. The data show about 270,000 clones, with about 86% seen just once and roughly 12% held by the top ten. Sequencing was done on a sample of peripheral blood. The receptor set was obtained from a woman younger than 45 with COVID-19, enrolled during active disease.

V and J are TRBV2 and TRBJ2-7; 7 bases match TRBD1. The CDR3 has 12 amino acids. The junction had 8 bases not matched to a gene; V was cut back by 10 bases and J by 5 bases. Germline V gives CDR1 SNHLY, CDR2 FYNNEI. The CDR3 spells CANRQGWNEQYF. The CDR3 region has the DNA TGTGCCAACCGACAGGGTTGGAACGAGCAGTACTTC.

This chain uses TRBV11-2 with TRBJ2-5; D is possibly TRBD2 (5 bases). Trimming left V 6 bases short and J 1 base short, with 15 bases between. Germline-derived CDR1 and CDR2 are SGHAT and FQNNGV. This CDR3 has 15 residues. The CDR3 sequence: CASSDYEGVQETQYF. The CDR3 nucleotides read TGTGCCAGCAGTGATTATGAGGGCGTCCAAGAGACCCAGTACTTC. The full variable domain, completed using reference TRBV11-2 and TRBJ2-5, is EAGVAQSPRYKIIEKRQSVAFWCNPISGHATLYWYQQILGQGPKLLIQFQNNGVVDDSQLPKDRFSAERLKGVDSTLKIQPAKLEDSAVYLCASSDYEGVQETQYFGPGTRLLVL.

The V gene is TRBV24-1, the J gene TRBJ2-5, with 8 bases that match TRBD1. Unmatched junction bases numbered 8, after V lost 4 bases and J lost 5 bases. Germline values: CDR1 KGHDR, CDR2 SFDVKD. CDR3 length equals 15 residues. In nucleotides, the CDR3 is TGTGCCACCAGTGACCCAGGGGGCGAGTGGGAGACCCAGTACTTC. This encodes CATSDPGGEWETQYF.

The chain joins TRBV29-1 to TRBJ1-2, with TRBD1 matching 8 bases. V shed 4 bases and J 8 bases; nucleotides not matched to a gene: 9. This CDR3 has 13 residues. The germline gives CDR1 SQVTM, CDR2 ANQGSEA. The CDR3 region is CSVAYKTGVGYTF. Here the CDR3 DNA reads TGCAGCGTTGCGTATAAGACAGGGGTAGGCTACACCTTC. Drawing the rest from reference TRBV29-1 and TRBJ1-2, the complete variable domain is SAVISQKPSRDICQRGTSLTIQCQVDSQVTMMFWYRQQPGQSLTLIATANQGSEATYESGFVIDKFPISRPNLTFSTLTVSNMSPEDSSIYLCSVAYKTGVGYTFGSGTRLTVV.

This chain connects TRBV10-2 to TRBJ2-2; the D is unclear. Germline lookup yields CDR1 WSHSY and CDR2 SAAADI. The CDR3 extends over 14 amino acids. Trimming pared 6 bases from V and 1 base from J, leaving 9 bases between. The CDR3, as DNA: TGCGCCAGCAGATTTTCGGGGAACACCGGGGAGCTGTTTTTT. The encoded protein is CASRFSGNTGELFF.

The chain couples TRBV6-1 to TRBJ1-5; D is uncertain. This CDR3 comprises 15 residues. Per germline, CDR1 MNHNS and CDR2 SASEGT. The V end lost 1 base, the J end lost 6 bases, and 13 bases lay between the germline ends. CDR3 loop: CASSEETIAIQPQHF. The CDR3 coding sequence is TGTGCCAGCAGTGAAGAGACAATTGCGATTCAGCCCCAGCATTTT.

This clone appeared a single time. This sequence joins TRBV19 and TRBJ2-7, with 7 positions matching TRBD1. With V trimmed by 5 bases and J by 7 bases, 11 bases remained unmatched. CDR1 and CDR2 (germline): LNHDA, SQIVND (reference sequence). The CDR3 runs to 14 residues. Written as DNA, the CDR3 is TGTGCCAGTAGTTTAGGGGACAGCCCGGGGGAGCAGTACTTC. As protein: CASSLGDSPGEQYF. Filled out from reference TRBV19 and TRBJ2-7, the complete variable domain reads DGGITQSPKYLFRKEGQNVTLSCEQNLNHDAMYWYRQDPGQGLRLIYYSQIVNDFQKGDIAEGYSVSREKKESFPLTVTSAQKNPTAFYLCASSLGDSPGEQYFGPGTRLTVT.

V gene TRBV6-5 combines with J gene TRBJ1-1, with 7 positions matching TRBD1. This CDR3 contains 12 residues. Germline V gives CDR1 MNHEY, CDR2 SVGAGI. The V and J ends lost 8 bases and 4 bases, in that order; junction bases with no gene match: 4. This CDR3 reads CASVQGRTEAFF. In DNA, the CDR3 is TGTGCCAGCGTACAGGGGCGCACTGAAGCTTTCTTT.

The J gene is TRBJ2-1, the V gene TRBV3-1 (or the pseudogene TRBV3-2), with TRBD2 matching over 10 bases. V was pared by 0 bases and J by 10 bases, with 9 bases of the junction left unmatched. In germline, CDR1 is LGHDT, CDR2 YNNKEL (reference sequence). The CDR3 is 16 amino acids. The CDR3 here is CASSQDLSGGAKEQFF. The CDR3 bases are TGTGCCAGCAGCCAAGATTTGAGCGGGGGGGCCAAGGAGCAGTTCTTC.

This chain uses TRBV19 with TRBJ1-2; unclear D gene. The CDR3 spans 14 residues. Germline assignment: CDR1 LNHDA and CDR2 SQIVND (reference sequence). V was pared by 7 bases and J by 3 bases, with 15 bases between. The CDR3 coding sequence is TGTGCCAGTAATTTCGGGGTCGGGCACTATGGCTACACCTTC. Its translation is CASNFGVGHYGYTF.

This chain uses TRBV7-8 with TRBJ1-6; 10 bases are a match to TRBD1. The germline CDR1 and CDR2 sequences are SGHVS and FQNEAQ. The ends lost 5 bases at V and 14 bases at J; junction bases unmatched: 9. This CDR3 is built from 14 residues. The CDR3 DNA follows: TGTGCCAGCAGCCGCCCCCGGGACAGGGGAACCCTCCACTTT. Translation gives CASSRPRDRGTLHF.

This rearrangement joins TRBV27 to TRBJ2-1; TRBD2 matches at 8 bases. From germline, CDR1 is MNHEY and CDR2 SMNVEV (reference sequence). Trimming cost V 3 bases and J 8 bases; bases outside gene matches: 6. The CDR3 spans 14 residues. CDR3 amino acids: CASSFSGGGYEQFF. For the CDR3, the DNA is TGTGCCAGCAGTTTCTCGGGGGGGGGATATGAGCAGTTCTTC.

For the CDR3, the DNA is TGTGCCTGGAAGGGGACTAGCCGATACAATGAGCAGTTCTTC. It encodes CAWKGTSRYNEQFF. The chain carries TRBV30 and TRBJ2-1; 9 nucleotides align to TRBD2. Germline V gene lookup returns CDR1 GTSNPN and CDR2 SVGIG (reference sequence). The CDR3 spans 14 residues. V shed 4 bases, J shed 4 bases, and the junction held 5 bases outside the gene matches.

The chain has TRBV29-1 and TRBJ1-1; weak D call: TRBD1 (5 bases). V lost 5 bases, J lost 10 bases, and 17 bases lay in between. CDR3 length: 12 amino acids. In germline, CDR1 is SQVTM, CDR2 ANQGSEA. The chain's CDR3 is CSVWEGEGRAFF. The CDR3 nucleotides are TGCAGCGTTTGGGAAGGGGAGGGGCGAGCTTTCTTT.

Concerning this clone itself: Additional DNA sequences in this sample encode the identical CDR3. The chain joins TRBV27 to TRBJ1-6; unclear D gene. CDR1 is MNHEY, CDR2 SMNVEV, per germline (reference sequence). This CDR3 is 12 amino acids long. V gave up 3 bases and J gave up 10 bases, with 7 bases separating them. The DNA of the CDR3 is TGTGCCAGCAGTTTGAGGAACTCACCCCTCCACTTT. It encodes CASSLRNSPLHF.

The V gene is TRBV3-1 (or the pseudogene TRBV3-2), the J gene TRBJ1-2; D is ambiguous. The V and J ends lost 2 bases and 0 bases respectively, with 10 bases between them. The length of the CDR3 is 15 residues. CDR1 and CDR2 (germline): LGHDT, YNNKEL (reference sequence). The CDR3 loop is CASSQRGRTNYGYTF. As DNA, the CDR3 is TGTGCCAGCAGCCAAAGAGGCAGAACTAACTATGGCTACACCTTC.

This sequence joins TRBV3-1 (or the pseudogene TRBV3-2) and TRBJ2-1; 9 nucleotides match TRBD1. Looked up from germline, CDR1 is LGHDT and CDR2 is YNNKEL (reference sequence). This CDR3 comprises 16 residues. The V and J ends lost 1 base and 3 bases, in that order; junction bases with no gene match: 4. In DNA form, the CDR3 reads TGTGCCAGCAGCCAAGTGGGGGGACAGGGCTACAATGAGCAGTTCTTC. Residues: CASSQVGGQGYNEQFF.

This clone was detected a few times. This chain connects TRBV2 to TRBJ2-5; D perhaps matches TRBD2 (5 bases). Per germline, CDR1 SNHLY and CDR2 FYNNEI. The V end lost 7 bases, the J end lost 3 bases, and 18 bases lay between the germline ends. CDR3 size: 15 residues. The CDR3 DNA is TGTGCCAGCACGTTGGCGGGTCTAGGGAAAGAGACCCAGTACTTC. It specifies CASTLAGLGKETQYF. The whole variable domain, remainder taken from reference TRBV2 and TRBJ2-5, is EPEVTQTPSHQVTQMGQEVILRCVPISNHLYFYWYRQILGQKVEFLVSFYNNEISEKSEIFDDQFSVERPDGSNFTLKIRSTKLEDSAMYFCASTLAGLGKETQYFGPGTRLLVL.

The chain uses TRBV6-2 or TRBV6-3 and TRBJ1-5, with 9 bases fitting TRBD1. This CDR3 has 17 amino acids. The V segment lost 5 bases and the J segment 6 bases; nucleotides outside the gene matches: 14. Germline CDR1 is MNHEY and CDR2 is SVGEGT. The CDR3 loop reads CASSPRVRDRVSQPQHF. CDR3 bases: TGTGCCAGCAGTCCACGAGTGAGGGACAGGGTGTCTCAGCCCCAGCATTTT.

The chain has TRBV5-6 and TRBJ1-1; TRBD1 aligns across 7 bases. V was clipped by 5 bases and J by 4 bases; unmatched bases: 5. CDR1 and CDR2 (germline): SGHDT, YYEEEE. The CDR3 has 13 residues. The CDR3 nucleotides are TGTGCCAGCAGACGTAACAGGGGCACTGAAGCTTTCTTT. As protein: CASRRNRGTEAFF.

Turning to this clone: A read error is the likely source, as a far larger clone sits one nucleotide away. J is TRBJ1-2 and V is TRBV2; TRBD1 agrees at 8 bases. This CDR3 has 13 residues. Germline V gives CDR1 SNHLY, CDR2 FYNNEI. The V and J ends lost 7 bases and 2 bases, in that order; junction bases with no gene match: 3. The CDR3 nucleotides read TGTGCCAGCACCCGGGACAGGAACTATGGCTACACCTTC. It codes for CASTRDRNYGYTF. Full variable domain (rest looked up from reference TRBV2 and TRBJ1-2): EPEVTQTPSHQVTQMGQEVILRCVPISNHLYFYWYRQILGQKVEFLVSFYNNEISEKSEIFDDQFSVERPDGSNFTLKIRSTKLEDSAMYFCASTRDRNYGYTFGSGTRLTVV.